This T cell receptor (beta chain) appears in the sequencing data of a study of T cells after yellow fever vaccination. Universal primer sites and UMIs were introduced during 5'RACE template-switching synthesis of TCR cDNA. Each CDR3 protein gets one entry after TCRdb re-called the 5' RACE reads with MiXCR. The sample includes under 30,000 distinct CDR3 sequences, over 4.5% seen only once; the top ten take under 50%. Whole-study results and caveats: CD4 and CD8 compartments shared a small share of clonotypes, likely from convergent recombination.

Ten or more counts support this clonotype. Its antigen is currently unknown. Material: CD8+ T cells sorted from PBMCs, obtained 10 days after the yellow fever booster vaccination. This clonotype originated in a man aged 25 to 45 who received the YFV17D yellow fever vaccine.

The DNA for the CDR3 is TGTGCCAGCCCTCTAGCGGGTACCTACGAGCAGTACTTC. Amino acid sequence: CASPLAGTYEQYF. The chain recombines TRBV7-9 with TRBJ2-7; 8 positions match TRBD2. From germline, CDR1 is SEHNR and CDR2 FQNEAQ (reference sequence). The CDR3 is 13 residues long. The V segment lost 8 bases and the J segment 2 bases; nucleotides outside the gene matches: 5.